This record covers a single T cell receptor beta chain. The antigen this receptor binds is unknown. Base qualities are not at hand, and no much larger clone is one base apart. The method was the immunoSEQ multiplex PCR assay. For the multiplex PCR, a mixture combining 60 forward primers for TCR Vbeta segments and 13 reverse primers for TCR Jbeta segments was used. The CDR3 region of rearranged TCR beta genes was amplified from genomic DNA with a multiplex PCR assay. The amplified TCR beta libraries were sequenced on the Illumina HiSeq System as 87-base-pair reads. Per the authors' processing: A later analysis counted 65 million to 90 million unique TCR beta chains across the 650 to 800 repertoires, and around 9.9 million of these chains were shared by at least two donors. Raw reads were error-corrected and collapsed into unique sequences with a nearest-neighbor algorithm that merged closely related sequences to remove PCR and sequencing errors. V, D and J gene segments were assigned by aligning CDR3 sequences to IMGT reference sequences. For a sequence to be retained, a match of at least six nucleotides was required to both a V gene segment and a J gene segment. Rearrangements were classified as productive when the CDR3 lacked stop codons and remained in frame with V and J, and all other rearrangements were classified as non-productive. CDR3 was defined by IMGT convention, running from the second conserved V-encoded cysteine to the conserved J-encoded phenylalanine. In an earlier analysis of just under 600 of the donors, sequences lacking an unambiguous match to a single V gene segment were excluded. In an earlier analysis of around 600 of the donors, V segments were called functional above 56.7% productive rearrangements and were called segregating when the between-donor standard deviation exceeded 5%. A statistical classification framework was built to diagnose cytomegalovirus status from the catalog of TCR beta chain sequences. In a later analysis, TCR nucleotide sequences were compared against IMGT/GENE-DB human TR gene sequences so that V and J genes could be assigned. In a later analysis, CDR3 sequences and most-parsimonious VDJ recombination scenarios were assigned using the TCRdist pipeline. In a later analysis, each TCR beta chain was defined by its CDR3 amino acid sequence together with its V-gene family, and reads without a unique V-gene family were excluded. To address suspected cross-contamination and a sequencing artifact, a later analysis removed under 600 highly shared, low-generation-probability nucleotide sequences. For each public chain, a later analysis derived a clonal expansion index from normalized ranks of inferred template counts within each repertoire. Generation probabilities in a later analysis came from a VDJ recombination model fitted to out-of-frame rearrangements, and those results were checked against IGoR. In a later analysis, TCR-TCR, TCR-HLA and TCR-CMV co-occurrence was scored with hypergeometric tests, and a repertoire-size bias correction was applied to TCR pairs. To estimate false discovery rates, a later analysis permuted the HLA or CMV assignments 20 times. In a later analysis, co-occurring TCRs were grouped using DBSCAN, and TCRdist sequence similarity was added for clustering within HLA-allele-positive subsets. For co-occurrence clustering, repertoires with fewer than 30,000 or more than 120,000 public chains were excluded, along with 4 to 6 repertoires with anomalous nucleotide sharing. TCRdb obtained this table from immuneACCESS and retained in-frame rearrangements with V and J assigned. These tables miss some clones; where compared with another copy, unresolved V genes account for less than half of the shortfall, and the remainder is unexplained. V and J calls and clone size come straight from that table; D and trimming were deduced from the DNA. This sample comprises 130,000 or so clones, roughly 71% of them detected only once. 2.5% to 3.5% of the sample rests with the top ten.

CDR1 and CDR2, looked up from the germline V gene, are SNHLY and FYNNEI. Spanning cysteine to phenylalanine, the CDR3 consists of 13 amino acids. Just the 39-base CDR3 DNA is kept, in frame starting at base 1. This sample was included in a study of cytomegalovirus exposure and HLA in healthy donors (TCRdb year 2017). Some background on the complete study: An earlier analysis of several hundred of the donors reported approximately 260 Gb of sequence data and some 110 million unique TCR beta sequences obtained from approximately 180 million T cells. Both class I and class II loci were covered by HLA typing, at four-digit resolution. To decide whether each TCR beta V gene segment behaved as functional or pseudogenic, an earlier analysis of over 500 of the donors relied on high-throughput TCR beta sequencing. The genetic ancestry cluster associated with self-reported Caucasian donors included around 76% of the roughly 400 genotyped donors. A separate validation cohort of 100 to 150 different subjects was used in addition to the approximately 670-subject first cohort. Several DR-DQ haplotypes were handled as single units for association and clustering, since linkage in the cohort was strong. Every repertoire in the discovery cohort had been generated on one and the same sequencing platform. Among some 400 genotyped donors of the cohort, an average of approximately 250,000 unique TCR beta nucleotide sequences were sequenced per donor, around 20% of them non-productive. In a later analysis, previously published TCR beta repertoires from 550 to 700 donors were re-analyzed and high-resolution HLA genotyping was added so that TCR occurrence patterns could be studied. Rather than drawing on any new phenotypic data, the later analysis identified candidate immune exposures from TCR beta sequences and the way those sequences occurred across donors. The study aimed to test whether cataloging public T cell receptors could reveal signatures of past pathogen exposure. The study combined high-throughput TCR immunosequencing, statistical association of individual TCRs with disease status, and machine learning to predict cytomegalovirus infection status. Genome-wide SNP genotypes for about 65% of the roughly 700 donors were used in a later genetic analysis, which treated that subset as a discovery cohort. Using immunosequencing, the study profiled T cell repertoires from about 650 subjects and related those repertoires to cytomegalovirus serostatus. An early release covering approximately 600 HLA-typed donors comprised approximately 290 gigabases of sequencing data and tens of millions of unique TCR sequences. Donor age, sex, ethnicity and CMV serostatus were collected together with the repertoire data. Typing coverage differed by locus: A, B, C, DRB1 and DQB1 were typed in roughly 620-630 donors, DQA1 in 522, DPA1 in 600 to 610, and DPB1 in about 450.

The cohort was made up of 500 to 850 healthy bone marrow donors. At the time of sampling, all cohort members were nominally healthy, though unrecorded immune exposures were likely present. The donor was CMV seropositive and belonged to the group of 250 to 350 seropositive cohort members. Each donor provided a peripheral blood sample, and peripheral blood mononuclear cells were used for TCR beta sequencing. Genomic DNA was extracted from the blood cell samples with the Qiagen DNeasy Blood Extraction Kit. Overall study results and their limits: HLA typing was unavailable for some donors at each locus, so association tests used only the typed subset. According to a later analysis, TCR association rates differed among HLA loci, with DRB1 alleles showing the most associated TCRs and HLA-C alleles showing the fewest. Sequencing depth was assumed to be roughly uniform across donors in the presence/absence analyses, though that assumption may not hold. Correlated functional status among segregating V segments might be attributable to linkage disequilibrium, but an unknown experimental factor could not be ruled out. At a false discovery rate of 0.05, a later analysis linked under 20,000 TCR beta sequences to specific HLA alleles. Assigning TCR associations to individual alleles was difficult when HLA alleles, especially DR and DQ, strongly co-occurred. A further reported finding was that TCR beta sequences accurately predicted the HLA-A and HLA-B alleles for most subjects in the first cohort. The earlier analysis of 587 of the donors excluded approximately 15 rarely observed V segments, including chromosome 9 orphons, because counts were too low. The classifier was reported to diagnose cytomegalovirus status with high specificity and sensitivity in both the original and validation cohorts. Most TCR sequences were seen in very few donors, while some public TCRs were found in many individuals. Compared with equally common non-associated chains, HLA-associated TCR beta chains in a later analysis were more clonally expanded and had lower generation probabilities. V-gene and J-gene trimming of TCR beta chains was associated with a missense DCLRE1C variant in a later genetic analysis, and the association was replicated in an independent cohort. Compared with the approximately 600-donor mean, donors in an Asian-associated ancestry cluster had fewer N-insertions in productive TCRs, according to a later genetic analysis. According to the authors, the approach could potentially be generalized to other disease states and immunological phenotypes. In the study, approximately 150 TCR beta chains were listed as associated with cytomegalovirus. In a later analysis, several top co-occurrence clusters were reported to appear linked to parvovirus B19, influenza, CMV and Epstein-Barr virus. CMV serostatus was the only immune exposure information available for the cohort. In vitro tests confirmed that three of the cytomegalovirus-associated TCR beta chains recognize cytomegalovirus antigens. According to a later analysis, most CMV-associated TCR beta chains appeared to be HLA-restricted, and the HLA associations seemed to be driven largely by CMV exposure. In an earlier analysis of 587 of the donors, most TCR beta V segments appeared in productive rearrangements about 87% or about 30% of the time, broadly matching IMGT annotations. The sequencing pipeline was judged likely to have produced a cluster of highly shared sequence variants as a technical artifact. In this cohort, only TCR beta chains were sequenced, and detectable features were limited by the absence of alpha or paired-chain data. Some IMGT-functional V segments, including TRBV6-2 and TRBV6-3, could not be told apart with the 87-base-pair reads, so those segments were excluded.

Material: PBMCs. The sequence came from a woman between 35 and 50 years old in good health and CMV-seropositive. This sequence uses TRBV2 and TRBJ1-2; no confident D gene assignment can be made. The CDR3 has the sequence CATEDGVFDGYTF. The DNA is TGTGCTACAGAGGACGGGGTTTTTGATGGCTACACCTTC.